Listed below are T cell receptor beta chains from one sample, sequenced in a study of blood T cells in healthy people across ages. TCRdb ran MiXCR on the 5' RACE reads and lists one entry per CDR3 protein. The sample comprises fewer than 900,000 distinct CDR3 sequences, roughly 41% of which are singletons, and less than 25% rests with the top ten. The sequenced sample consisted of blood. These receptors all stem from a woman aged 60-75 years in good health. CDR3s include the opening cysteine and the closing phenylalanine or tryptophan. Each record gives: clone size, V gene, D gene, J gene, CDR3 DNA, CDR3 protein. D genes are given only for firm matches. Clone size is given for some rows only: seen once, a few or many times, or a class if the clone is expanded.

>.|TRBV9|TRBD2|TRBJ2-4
TGTGCCAGCAGCGTAACCCCGACTAGCGGGAGGAGCGAGGAAGGCAAAAACATTCAGTACTTC
CASSVTPTSGRSEEGKNIQYF
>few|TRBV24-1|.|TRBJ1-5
TGTGCCACCAGTGACGGGGGGCAGGCTCAGCCCCAGCATTTT
CATSDGGQAQPQHF
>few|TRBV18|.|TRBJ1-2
TGTGCCAGCTCACCGTCAGAAGACTATGGCTACACCTTC
CASSPSEDYGYTF
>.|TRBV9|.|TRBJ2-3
TGTGCCAGCTCAGGATACACAGATACGCAGTATTTT
CASSGYTDTQYF
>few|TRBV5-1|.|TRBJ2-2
TGCGCCAGCAGCTTGGCACAGGTGACCGGGGAGCTGTTTTTT
CASSLAQVTGELFF
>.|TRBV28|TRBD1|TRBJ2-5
TGTGCCAGCCAAGCCGGGACAGCGCTGTACCAAGAGACCCAGTACTTC
CASQAGTALYQETQYF
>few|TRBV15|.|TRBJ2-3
TGTGCCACCAGCAGTTGGGGAGTCGGGGCAGATACGCAGTATTTT
CATSSWGVGADTQYF
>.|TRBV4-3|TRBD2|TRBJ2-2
TGCGCCAGCAGCCAAGATCGCAGCGGGAGAGGTGCCGGGGAGCTGTTTTTT
CASSQDRSGRGAGELFF
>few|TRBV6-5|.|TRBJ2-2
TGTGCCAGCAGTTACTCGCCAGGAAACACCGGGGAGCTGTTTTTT
CASSYSPGNTGELFF
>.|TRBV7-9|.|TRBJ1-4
TGTGCCAGCAGCTTACCTCAGGGCCGACGCGAAAAACTGTTTTTT
CASSLPQGRREKLFF
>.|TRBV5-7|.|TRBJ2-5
TGTGCCAGCAGCTTGGATGCCAGGCAGCAAGAGACCCAGTACTTC
CASSLDARQQETQYF
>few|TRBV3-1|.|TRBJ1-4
TGTGCCAGCAGTCGCCCCCCTACTGAAAAACTGTTTTTT
CASSRPPTEKLFF
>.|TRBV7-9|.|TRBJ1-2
TGTGCCAGCAGCTTAGAGGCACCTAACTATGGCTACACCTTC
CASSLEAPNYGYTF
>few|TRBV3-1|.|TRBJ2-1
TGTGCCAGCAAACGACGGGAAGGTAGTGAGCAGTTCTTC
CASKRREGSEQFF
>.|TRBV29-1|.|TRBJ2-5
TGCAGCGTTGGGGGGTCGGGGGAGACCCAGTACTTC
CSVGGSGETQYF
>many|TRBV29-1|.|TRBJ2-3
TGCAGCGTTCGTAGAACCTCCAATACGCAGTATTTT
CSVRRTSNTQYF
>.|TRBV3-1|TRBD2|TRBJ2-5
TGTGCCAGCAGCCAAGTAAGGCGGGGGGACGGGACCCAGTACTTC
CASSQVRRGDGTQYF
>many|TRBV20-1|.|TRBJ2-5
TGCAGTGCCAGGGAAGAGACCCAGTACTTC
CSAREETQYF
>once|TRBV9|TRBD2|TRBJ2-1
TGTGCCAGCAGCGTATCACCCGGGGGCGGGGGGAACGACAATAAGCAGTTCTTC
CASSVSPGGGGNDNKQFF
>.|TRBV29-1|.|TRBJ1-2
TGCAGCGTTGATCCTAACTATGGCTACACCTTC
CSVDPNYGYTF
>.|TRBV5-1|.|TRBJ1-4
TGCGCCAGCAGCTTACAGGAGTCTAATGAAAAACTGTTTTTT
CASSLQESNEKLFF
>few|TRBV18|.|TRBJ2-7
TGTGCCAGCCGAATGCAGGGAAATACCTACGAGCAGTACTTC
CASRMQGNTYEQYF
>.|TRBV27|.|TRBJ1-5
TGTGCCAGCAGTTTATCGGGGGTTAGCAATCAGCCCCAGCATTTT
CASSLSGVSNQPQHF
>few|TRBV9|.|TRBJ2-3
TGTGCCAGCAGCCCGCCAAATCGTGGGACAGATACGCAGTATTTT
CASSPPNRGTDTQYF
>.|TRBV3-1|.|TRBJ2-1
TGTGCCAGCAGCCAACTAGACAGGTACAATGAGCAGTTCTTC
CASSQLDRYNEQFF
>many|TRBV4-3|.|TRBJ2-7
TGCGCCAGCAGCCCCAGGACTCCCGGCGCCTACGAGCAGTACTTC
CASSPRTPGAYEQYF
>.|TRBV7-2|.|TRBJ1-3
TGTGCCAGCAGCTCCGGTGGAGGGTATTGGGGAAACACCATATATTTT
CASSSGGGYWGNTIYF
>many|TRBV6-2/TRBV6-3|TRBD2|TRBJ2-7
TGTGCCAGCAGCCGGACTAGCGGCTCCTACGAGCAGTACTTC
CASSRTSGSYEQYF
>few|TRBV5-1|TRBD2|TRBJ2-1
TGCGCCAGCGCGGAGCCTAGCGGGCTGAGCTCCTACAATGAGCAGTTCTTC
CASAEPSGLSSYNEQFF
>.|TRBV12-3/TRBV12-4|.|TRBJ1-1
TGTGCCAGCAGCACGGTCTACACTGAAGCTTTCTTT
CASSTVYTEAFF
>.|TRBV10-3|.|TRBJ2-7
TGTGCCATCAGTGGCCCAGATTTTAGCGACAGGAGCTCCTACGAGCAGTACTTC
CAISGPDFSDRSSYEQYF
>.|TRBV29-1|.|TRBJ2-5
TGCATCGTCTCAGGAACAGGGCAAGAGACCCAGTACTTC
CIVSGTGQETQYF
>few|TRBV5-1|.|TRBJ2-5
TGCGCCAGCAGCCACTTTACGGCGGACGAGACCCAGTACTTC
CASSHFTADETQYF
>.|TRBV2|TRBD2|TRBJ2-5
TGTGCCTGCAGACTAGCAGTCCAAGAGACCCAGTACTTC
CACRLAVQETQYF
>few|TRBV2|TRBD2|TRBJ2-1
TGTGCCAGCATCTCGAGCGGGGGATCGCCCGAGCAGTTCTTC
CASISSGGSPEQFF
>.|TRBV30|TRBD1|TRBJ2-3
TGTGCCTGGAGTGTACGACAGGGAGCGGATACGCAGTATTTT
CAWSVRQGADTQYF
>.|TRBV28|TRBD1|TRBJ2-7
TGTGCCAGCATCTCTCCGGGACAGGGCTACTACGAGCAGTACTTC
CASISPGQGYYEQYF
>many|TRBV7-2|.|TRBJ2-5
TGTGCCAGCAGCGGGAGCGGACAAGAGACCCAGTACTTC
CASSGSGQETQYF
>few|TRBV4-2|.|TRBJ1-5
TGTGCCAGCAGCCACTCTGTCGGGAGCAGCAATCAGCCCCAGCATTTT
CASSHSVGSSNQPQHF
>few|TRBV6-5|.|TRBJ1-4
TGTGCCAGCAGTTATCTGGGGGAACTGTTTTTT
CASSYLGELFF
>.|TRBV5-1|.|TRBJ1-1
TGCGCCAGCAGCTTGGACAGCCCGATGAACACTGAAGCTTTCTTT
CASSLDSPMNTEAFF
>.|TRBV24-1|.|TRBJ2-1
TGTGCCACCAGTGACCCTACAAGCGGCGCATACAATGAGCAGTTCTTC
CATSDPTSGAYNEQFF
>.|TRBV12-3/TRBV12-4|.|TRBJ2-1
TGTGCCATTTTGCAGACTAGTGGCAAGCAGTTCTTC
CAILQTSGKQFF
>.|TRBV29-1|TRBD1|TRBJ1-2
TGCAGCGTCAGCCCGGGACAGGGGATATATGGCTACACCTTC
CSVSPGQGIYGYTF
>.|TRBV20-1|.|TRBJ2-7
TGCAGTGCTAAAGCGGCGGGAAGCACCTACGAGCAGTACTTC
CSAKAAGSTYEQYF
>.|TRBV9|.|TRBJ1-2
TGTGCCAGCAGCGTAGTCCAGGGCGGTGGCTACATCTTC
CASSVVQGGGYIF
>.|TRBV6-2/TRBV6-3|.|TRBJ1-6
TGTGCCAGCAGTTCCGGACCCTCCAAGGGATATTCACCCCTCCACTTT
CASSSGPSKGYSPLHF
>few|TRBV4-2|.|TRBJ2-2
TGTGCCAGCAGCCTACAAAGAGGGGACACCGGGGAGCTGTTTTTT
CASSLQRGDTGELFF
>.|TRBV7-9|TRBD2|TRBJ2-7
TGTGACAGCAGCCCAAGGGCGGGAGGGCCTTCCTACGAGCAGTACTTC
CDSSPRAGGPSYEQYF
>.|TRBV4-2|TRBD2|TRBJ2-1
TGTGCCAGCAGCCAAGATCACCTAGCGGGGGCCTTCGGGGAGCAGTTCTTC
CASSQDHLAGAFGEQFF
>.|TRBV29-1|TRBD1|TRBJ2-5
TGCAGCGTGGACAGGGGTGTCGAGACCCAGTACTTC
CSVDRGVETQYF
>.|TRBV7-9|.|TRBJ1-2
TGTGCCAGCAGCATACTACGGACTACCTATGGCTACACCTTC
CASSILRTTYGYTF
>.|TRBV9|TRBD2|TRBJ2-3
TGTGCCAGCAGCCGTTCACCGGGACTAGCACAGGATACGCAGTATTTT
CASSRSPGLAQDTQYF